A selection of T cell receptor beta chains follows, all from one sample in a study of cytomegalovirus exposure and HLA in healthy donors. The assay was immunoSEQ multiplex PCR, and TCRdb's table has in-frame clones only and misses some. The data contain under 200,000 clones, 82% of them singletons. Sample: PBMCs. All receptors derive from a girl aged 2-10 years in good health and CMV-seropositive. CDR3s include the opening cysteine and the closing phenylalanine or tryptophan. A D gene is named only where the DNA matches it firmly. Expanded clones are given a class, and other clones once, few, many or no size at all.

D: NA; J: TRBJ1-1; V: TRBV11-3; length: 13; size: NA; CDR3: CASSKGGGTEAFF; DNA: TGTGCCAGCAGCAAAGGGGGGGGGACTGAAGCTTTCTTT
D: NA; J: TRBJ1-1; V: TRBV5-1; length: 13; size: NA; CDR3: CASSLGGGTEAFF; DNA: TGCGCCAGCAGCTTGGGGGGCGGCACTGAAGCTTTCTTT
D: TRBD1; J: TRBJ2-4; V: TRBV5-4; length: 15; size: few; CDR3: CASSLDRGAKNIQYF; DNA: TGTGCCAGCAGCTTGGACAGGGGTGCCAAAAACATTCAGTACTTC
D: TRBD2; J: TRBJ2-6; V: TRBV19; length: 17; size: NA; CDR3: CASSRLAGSSGANVLTF; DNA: TGTGCCAGTAGTCGTCTAGCGGGCAGCTCTGGGGCCAACGTCCTGACTTTC
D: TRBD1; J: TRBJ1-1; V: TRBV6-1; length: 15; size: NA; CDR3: CATSETGSGNTEAFF; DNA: TGTGCCACCTCCGAGACAGGGTCCGGGAACACTGAAGCTTTCTTT
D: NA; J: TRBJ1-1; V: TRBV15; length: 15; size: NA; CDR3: CATSPRGPGYTEAFF; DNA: TGTGCCACCAGCCCGAGAGGTCCGGGATACACTGAAGCTTTCTTT
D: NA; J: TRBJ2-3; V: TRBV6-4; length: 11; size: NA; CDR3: CASSHTDTQYF; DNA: TGTGCCAGCAGTCACACAGATACGCAGTATTTT
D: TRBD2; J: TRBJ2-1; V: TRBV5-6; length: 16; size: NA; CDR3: CASSRMGLAGGNEQFF; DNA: TGTGCCAGCAGCCGGATGGGACTAGCGGGGGGCAATGAGCAGTTCTTC
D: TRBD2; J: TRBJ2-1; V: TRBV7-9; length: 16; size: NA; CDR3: CASRPTSGETHNEQFF; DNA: TGTGCCAGCAGACCCACTAGCGGAGAGACCCATAATGAGCAGTTCTTC
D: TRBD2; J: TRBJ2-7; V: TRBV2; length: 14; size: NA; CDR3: CASRAASGNYEQYF; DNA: TGTGCCAGCAGGGCGGCTAGCGGGAACTACGAGCAGTACTTC
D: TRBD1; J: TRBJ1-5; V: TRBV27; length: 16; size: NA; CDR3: CASSPMTGTTDQPQHF; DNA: TGTGCCAGCAGCCCGATGACAGGGACAACCGATCAGCCCCAGCATTTT
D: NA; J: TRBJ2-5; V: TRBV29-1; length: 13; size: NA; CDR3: CSVARGVQETQYF; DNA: TGCAGCGTTGCCAGGGGCGTCCAAGAGACCCAGTACTTC
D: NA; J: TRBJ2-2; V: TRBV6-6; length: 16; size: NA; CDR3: CASRGMGLANTGELFF; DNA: TGTGCCAGCAGGGGAATGGGGCTCGCGAACACCGGGGAGCTGTTTTTT
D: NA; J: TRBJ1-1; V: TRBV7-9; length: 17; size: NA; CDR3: CASSLGQGWFVNTEAFF; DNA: TGTGCCAGCAGCTTAGGGCAGGGGTGGTTCGTGAACACTGAAGCTTTCTTT
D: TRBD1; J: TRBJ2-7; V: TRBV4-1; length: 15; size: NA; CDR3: CASSQHRQGAYEQYF; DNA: TGCGCCAGCAGCCAACACCGACAGGGGGCCTACGAGCAGTACTTC
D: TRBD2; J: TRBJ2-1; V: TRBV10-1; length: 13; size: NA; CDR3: CASRASGRDEQFF; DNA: TGCGCCAGCAGGGCTAGCGGGAGAGATGAGCAGTTCTTC
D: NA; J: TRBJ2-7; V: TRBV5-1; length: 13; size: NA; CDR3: CASSLDTFYEQYF; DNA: TGCGCCAGCAGCTTGGACACCTTCTACGAGCAGTACTTC
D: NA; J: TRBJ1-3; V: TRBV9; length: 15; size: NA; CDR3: CASSVESGSGNTIYF; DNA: TGTGCCAGCAGCGTAGAATCGGGCTCTGGAAACACCATATATTTT
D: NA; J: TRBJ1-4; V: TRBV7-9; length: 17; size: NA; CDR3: CASSLRLSRGEGEKLFF; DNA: TGTGCCAGCAGCTTACGCCTTTCCAGGGGCGAGGGTGAAAAACTGTTTTTT
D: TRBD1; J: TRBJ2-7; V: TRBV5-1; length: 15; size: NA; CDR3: CASSLVGTASYEQYF; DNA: TGCGCCAGCAGCTTGGTCGGGACAGCCTCCTACGAGCAGTACTTC
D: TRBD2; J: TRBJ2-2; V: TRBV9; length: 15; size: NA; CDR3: CASSAWGTSTGELFF; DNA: TGTGCCAGCAGCGCCTGGGGGACTAGCACCGGGGAGCTGTTTTTT
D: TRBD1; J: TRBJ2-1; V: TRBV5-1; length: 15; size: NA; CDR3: CASSLGRGLQNEQFF; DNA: TGCGCCAGCAGCTTAGGCAGGGGGCTTCAGAATGAGCAGTTCTTC
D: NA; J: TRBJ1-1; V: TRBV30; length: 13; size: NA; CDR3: CAWSVQGNTEAFF; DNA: TGTGCCTGGAGTGTACAGGGGAACACTGAAGCTTTCTTT
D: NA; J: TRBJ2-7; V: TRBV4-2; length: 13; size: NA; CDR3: CASSHEQSYEQYF; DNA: TGTGCCAGCAGCCATGAACAGTCCTACGAGCAGTACTTC
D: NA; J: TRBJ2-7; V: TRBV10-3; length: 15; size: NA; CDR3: CAISSQRVSTYEQYF; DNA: TGTGCCATCAGTTCCCAAAGAGTCTCCACCTACGAGCAGTACTTC
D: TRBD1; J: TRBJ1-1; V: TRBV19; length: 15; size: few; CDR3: CASVVWGQGSDEAFF; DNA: TGTGCCAGTGTGGTATGGGGACAGGGTTCAGATGAAGCTTTCTTT
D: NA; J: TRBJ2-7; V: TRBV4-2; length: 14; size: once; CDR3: CASSPRGLPYEQYF; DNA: TGTGCCAGCAGCCCGAGAGGACTTCCCTACGAGCAGTACTTC
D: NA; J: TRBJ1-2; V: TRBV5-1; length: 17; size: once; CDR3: CASSLVDSLVSNYGYTF; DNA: TGCGCCAGCAGCTTGGTTGACAGTTTGGTTTCTAACTATGGCTACACCTTC
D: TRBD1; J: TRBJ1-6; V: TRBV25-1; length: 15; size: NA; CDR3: CASSRTGAGNSPLHF; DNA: TGTGCCAGCAGTCGGACAGGGGCAGGAAATTCACCCCTCCACTTT
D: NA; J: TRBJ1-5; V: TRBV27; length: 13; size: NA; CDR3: CASSQVSNQPQHF; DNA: TGTGCCAGCAGCCAGGTTTCCAATCAGCCCCAGCATTTT
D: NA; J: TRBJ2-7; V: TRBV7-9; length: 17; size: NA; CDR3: CASSSKNFGTWDYEQYF; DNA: TGTGCCAGCAGCTCCAAAAATTTCGGGACATGGGATTACGAGCAGTACTTC
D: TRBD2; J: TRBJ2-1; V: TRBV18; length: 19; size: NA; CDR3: CASSQPRRGGVTSYNEQFF; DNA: TGTGCCAGCTCACAACCACGTCGGGGAGGGGTAACCTCCTACAATGAGCAGTTCTTC
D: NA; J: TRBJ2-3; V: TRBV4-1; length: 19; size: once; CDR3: CASSQDPGAHRLSTDTQYF; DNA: TGCGCCAGCAGCCAAGATCCTGGGGCTCATAGACTGAGCACAGATACGCAGTATTTT
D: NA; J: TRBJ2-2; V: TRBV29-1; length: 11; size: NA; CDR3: CSVRSTGELFF; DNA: TGCAGCGTTCGTAGCACCGGGGAGCTGTTTTTT
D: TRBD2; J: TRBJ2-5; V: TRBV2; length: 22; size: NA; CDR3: CASSEVGIAGTSILYRRETQYF; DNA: TGTGCCAGCAGTGAAGTCGGGATAGCGGGAACTTCGATTCTCTATAGGCGAGAGACCCAGTACTTC
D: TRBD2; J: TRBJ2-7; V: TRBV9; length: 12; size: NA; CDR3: CASSPRGGEQYF; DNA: TGTGCCAGCAGCCCCCGGGGGGGCGAGCAGTACTTC
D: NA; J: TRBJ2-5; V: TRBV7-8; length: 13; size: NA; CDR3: CASSYNSQETQYF; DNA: TGTGCCAGCAGCTATAACTCCCAAGAGACCCAGTACTTC
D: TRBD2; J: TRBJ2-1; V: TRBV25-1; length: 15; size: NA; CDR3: CASAALAGDVNEQFF; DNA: TGTGCCAGCGCCGCACTAGCGGGAGATGTCAATGAGCAGTTCTTC
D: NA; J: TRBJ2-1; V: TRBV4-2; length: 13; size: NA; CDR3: CASSQSGRNEQFF; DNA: TGTGCCAGCAGCCAATCAGGGCGCAATGAGCAGTTCTTC
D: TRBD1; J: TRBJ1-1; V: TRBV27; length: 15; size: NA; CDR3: CASSSETGGNTEAFF; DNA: TGTGCCAGCAGTTCAGAGACAGGGGGGAACACTGAAGCTTTCTTT
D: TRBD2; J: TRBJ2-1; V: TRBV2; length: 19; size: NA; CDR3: CASSELGGIASGRRNEQFF; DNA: TGTGCCAGCAGTGAATTAGGGGGGATAGCTAGCGGGAGGAGGAATGAGCAGTTCTTC
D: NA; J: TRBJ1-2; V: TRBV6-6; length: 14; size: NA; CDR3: CASSYSPVSGGYTF; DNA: TGTGCCAGCAGTTACTCACCAGTTTCGGGTGGCTACACCTTC
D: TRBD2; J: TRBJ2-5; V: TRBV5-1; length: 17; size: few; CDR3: CASSLLPGLGRGETQYF; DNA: TGCGCCAGCAGCTTGCTTCCGGGACTAGGGCGGGGAGAGACCCAGTACTTC
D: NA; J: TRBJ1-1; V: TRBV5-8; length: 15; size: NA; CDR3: CASSPQEVLDTEAFF; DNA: TGTGCCAGCAGCCCTCAGGAGGTGTTGGACACTGAAGCTTTCTTT
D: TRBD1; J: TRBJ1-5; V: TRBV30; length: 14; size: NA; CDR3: CAWRDRGSNQPQHF; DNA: TGTGCCTGGAGGGACAGGGGATCAAATCAGCCCCAGCATTTT
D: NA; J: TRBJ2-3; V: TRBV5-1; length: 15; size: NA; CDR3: CASSFSGASTDTQYF; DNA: TGCGCCAGCAGCTTCAGTGGAGCTAGCACAGATACGCAGTATTTT
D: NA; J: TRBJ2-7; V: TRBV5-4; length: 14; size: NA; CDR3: CASSLQGGFYEQYF; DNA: TGTGCCAGCAGCTTGCAAGGAGGGTTCTACGAGCAGTACTTC
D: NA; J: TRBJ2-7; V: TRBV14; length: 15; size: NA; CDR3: CASSQGRTPPGEQYF; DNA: TGTGCCAGCAGCCAAGGGAGGACCCCGCCGGGCGAGCAGTACTTC
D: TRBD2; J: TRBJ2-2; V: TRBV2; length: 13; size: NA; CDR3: CASLGLAAGELFF; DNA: TGTGCCAGCTTGGGACTAGCGGCCGGGGAGCTGTTTTTT
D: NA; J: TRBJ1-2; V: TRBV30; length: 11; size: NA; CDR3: CAWSASYGYTF; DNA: TGTGCCTGGAGTGCCAGCTATGGCTACACCTTC
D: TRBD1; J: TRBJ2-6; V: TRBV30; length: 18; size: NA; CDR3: CAWSDGTGPFSGANVLTF; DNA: TGTGCCTGGAGTGACGGGACAGGACCCTTCTCTGGGGCCAACGTCCTGACTTTC
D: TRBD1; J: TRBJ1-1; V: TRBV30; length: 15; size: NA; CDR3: CAWSLPDREGAEAFF; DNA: TGTGCCTGGAGTTTACCCGACAGGGAAGGGGCTGAAGCTTTCTTT
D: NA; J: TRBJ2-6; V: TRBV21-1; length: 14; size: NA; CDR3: CASSNSRGANVLTF; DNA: TGTGCCAGCAGCAACTCCAGGGGGGCCAACGTCCTGACTTTC
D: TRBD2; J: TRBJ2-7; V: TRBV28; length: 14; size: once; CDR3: CASGELAGVREQYF; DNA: TGTGCCAGCGGGGAGCTAGCGGGAGTGCGGGAGCAGTACTTC
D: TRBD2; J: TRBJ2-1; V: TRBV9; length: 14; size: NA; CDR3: CASSTLTSGREQFF; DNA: TGTGCCAGCAGCACGCTGACTAGCGGGAGGGAGCAGTTCTTC
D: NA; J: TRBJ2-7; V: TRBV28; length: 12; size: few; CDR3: CASSPSINEQYF; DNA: TGTGCCAGCAGTCCCTCTATTAACGAGCAGTACTTC
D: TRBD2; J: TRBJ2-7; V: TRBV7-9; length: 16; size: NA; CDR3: CASSLMGRERSYEQYF; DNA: TGTGCCAGCAGCTTAATGGGGCGGGAGCGCTCCTACGAGCAGTACTTC
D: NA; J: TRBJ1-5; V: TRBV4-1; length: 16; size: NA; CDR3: CASSELLQGRNQPQHF; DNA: TGCGCCAGCAGCGAGTTATTACAGGGCCGCAATCAGCCCCAGCATTTT
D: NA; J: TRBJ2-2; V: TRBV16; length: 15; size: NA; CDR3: CASSRTDPYTGELFF; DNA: TGTGCCAGCAGCCGAACAGACCCCTACACCGGGGAGCTGTTTTTT
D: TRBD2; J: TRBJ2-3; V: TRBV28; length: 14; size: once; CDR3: CASTSSGNPDTQYF; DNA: TGTGCCAGCACCTCCAGCGGGAACCCAGATACGCAGTATTTT